This TCR beta chain comes out of a study of control samples from healthy donors and cancer patients. Libraries were prepared by immunoSEQ multiplex PCR; TCRdb keeps only in-frame clonotypes and omits some of them. The sample lists 100,000 to 150,000 clones, 87% occurring once. Deletions cut 7 bases from V and 9 bases from J, with 16 bases between. The CDR3 spans 13 residues. Germline V CDR1 and CDR2: MNHEY, SVGAGI. The source material was blood. The chain combines TRBV6-5 with TRBJ2-1, with D tentatively TRBD2 (6 bases). The receptor was derived from a man aged 60 to 69 in good health. The CDR3, as DNA: TGTGCCAGCACCGAAATAGTGGGAGGTGAGCAGTTCTTC. It yields the protein CASTEIVGGEQFF.